The entry that follows covers one T cell receptor (beta chain) sequence. This entry comes from a study of regulatory T cells in long-lasting Graves disease. Study background: It was over 5 years of antithyroid drugs, with positive TSH receptor antibodies, that meant persistent Graves' disease.

Sequencing libraries for TCR beta were prepared with iRepertoire HTBI primers and Arm-PCR of CDR3 regions. One entry per CDR3 protein, called by TCRdb with MiXCR from the multiplex PCR reads. The table records 390,000 or so distinct CDR3 sequences, approximately 23% of them present only once. Time point defined: persistent/refractory GD, antithyroid drugs over 5 years with positive TRAb. TCR sequences were obtained from RNA taken from PBMCs. The authors diagnosed Graves' disease using American Thyroid Association guidelines. V lost 4 bases and J lost 2, with 12 bases in between. CDR3 length: 14 amino acids. The germline V gene has CDR1 DFQATT and CDR2 SNEGSKA (reference sequence).

The clonotype originates from a middle-aged woman with Graves disease. The sequencing used peripheral blood mononuclear cells (PBMCs), collected when the disease was refractory, from a patient treated with antithyroid drugs. This sequence joins TRBV20-1 and TRBJ1-5; no clear D. The CDR3 bases are TGCAGTGCTATACAGCCTATTGGCAATCAGCCCCAGCATTTT. This gives the protein CSAIQPIGNQPQHF.